This section outlines one TCR beta chain sequence together with its context. The antigen is not known. The record originates from a study of STAT3 mutations in large granular lymphocyte leukemia. Study summary: Among longitudinally sequenced T-LGLL patients, roughly half had canonical activating STAT3 mutations detected.

Using immunoSEQ multiplex PCR, the repertoire was profiled, and TCRdb retains in-frame clones only, with some absent. The sample records fewer than 15,000 clones, 88% being singletons. Per the germline V gene, CDR1 is SGHAT and CDR2 is FQNNGV. Trimming took 0 bases from V and 7 from J, leaving 12 bases between them. This CDR3 region has 14 residues. Regarding the study as a whole: In several patients, dominant TCR clone burden exceeded STAT3 mutant burden, suggesting STAT3 mutation arose secondarily. Samples missed the first appearance of the clone. Every T-cell large granular lymphocyte leukemia patient had at least one immunodominant TCR beta clonotype. All newly emerging clones after therapy were STAT3 wild type.

The chain is built from TRBV11-2 and TRBJ1-2; D is unclear. This sequence originates from a human donor with T large granular lymphocyte leukemia. Some clones in this sample may be carry-over from other donors' samples. Specimen: PBMCs. DNA of the CDR3: TGTGCCAGCAGCTTAGAGGCGGCCGGTGGTGGCTACACCTTC. As protein: CASSLEAAGGGYTF.